The 9 T cell receptor beta chains below come from one sample, sequenced in a study of T-cell reconstitution after alpha-beta-depleted transplantation in children. Unique molecular identifiers were incorporated during preparation of the TCRbeta library. MiXCR, applied by TCRdb to the PCR reads, yields one record per CDR3 protein. The sample records just over 350,000 distinct CDR3 sequences, about an eighth being singletons. The sequencing used PBMCs, collected from the stem cell graft. These TCRs come from a human donor who donated a stem cell graft to a child with Fanconi anemia.

The gene calls are TRBV29-1 and TRBJ2-7; 7 bases are a match to TRBD2. CDR1 and CDR2 from the germline V gene are SQVTM and ANQGSEA. V lost 1 base, J lost 5 bases, and 2 bases stayed unmatched. The CDR3 extends over 12 amino acids. CDR3 in DNA: TGCAGCGTTGAAGCAGGGAGGGACGAGCAGTACTTC. Protein: CSVEAGRDEQYF.

This clonotype was counted a few times. This sequence joins TRBV14 and TRBJ2-5, with D perhaps matching TRBD1 (5 bases). CDR1 is SGHDN and CDR2 is FVKESK in the germline V gene. This CDR3 spans 16 amino acids. The V end lost 0 bases, the J end lost 5 bases, and 16 bases lay between the germline ends. For the CDR3, the DNA is TGTGCCAGCAGCCAAGAGGGGCAGGTATTGGGGGAGACCCAGTACTTC. It translates to CASSQEGQVLGETQYF.

The rearrangement uses TRBV19 and TRBJ2-1, with TRBD2 matching over 9 bases. The CDR3 is 14 residues long. Per the germline V gene, CDR1 is LNHDA and CDR2 is SQIVND (reference sequence). The junction had 5 bases not matched to a gene; V was cut back by 7 bases and J by 4 bases. CDR3 residues: CASTVSGGYNEQFF. The CDR3, as DNA: TGTGCCAGTACCGTTAGCGGGGGATACAATGAGCAGTTCTTC.

The chain carries TRBV5-1 and TRBJ2-1, with D perhaps matching TRBD1 or TRBD2 (6 bases each). Germline assignment: CDR1 SGHRS and CDR2 YFSETQ. Trimming shortened V by 0 bases and J by 6 bases, and 13 bases separated the two germline ends. CDR3 length equals 15 residues. The DNA of the CDR3 is TGCGCCAGCAGCTTGGGGGGGGCGATGTCCAATGAGCAGTTCTTC. It is translated as CASSLGGAMSNEQFF.

This clonotype was found many times. The chain combines TRBV28 with TRBJ2-1, with D tentatively TRBD2 (5 bases). CDR1 MDHEN and CDR2 SYDVKM come from the germline V gene. The CDR3 is made up of 13 amino acids. V lost 5 bases and J 4 bases, leaving 9 bases between the germline ends. CDR3 sequence (DNA): TGTGCCAGCAGTCCCCCGGGGTACAATGAGCAGTTCTTC. Encoded protein: CASSPPGYNEQFF.

This chain links TRBV20-1 with TRBJ2-7, with 7 bases fitting TRBD2. The V segment lost 4 bases and the J segment 5 bases; nucleotides outside the gene matches: 14. The germline V gene has CDR1 DFQATT and CDR2 SNEGSKA (reference sequence). This CDR3 contains 15 residues. In nucleotides, the CDR3 is TGCAGTGCTACTACTAGCGCTACCCCGCAGGACGAGCAGTACTTC. This encodes CSATTSATPQDEQYF.

The rearrangement links TRBV5-1 to TRBJ1-2; D is ambiguous. Between the trimmed V and J ends, which lost 2 bases and 7 bases, there was a span of 15 bases. Germline assignment: CDR1 SGHRS and CDR2 YFSETQ. This CDR3 is 14 amino acids long. This CDR3 reads CASSFEAGLGGYTF. The DNA of the CDR3 is TGCGCCAGCAGCTTCGAGGCCGGGCTAGGTGGCTACACCTTC.

This clonotype was counted only a few times. The chain carries TRBV20-1 and TRBJ1-2, with 7 bases fitting TRBD1. There are 14 residues in the CDR3. The V segment lost 1 base and the J segment 6 bases; nucleotides outside the gene matches: 8. Germline values: CDR1 DFQATT, CDR2 SNEGSKA (reference sequence). For the CDR3, the DNA is TGCAGTGCTAGAGTAGGAGGACAGGCCGATGGCTACACCTTC. As protein: CSARVGGQADGYTF.

The rearrangement uses TRBV20-1 and TRBJ2-7; D gene uncertain. Germline V CDR1 and CDR2: DFQATT, SNEGSKA (reference sequence). The CDR3 spans 13 residues. V lost 3 bases and J 2 bases, leaving 11 bases between the germline ends. The CDR3 sequence is CSASAPYTYEQYF. CDR3 bases: TGCAGTGCTAGCGCCCCATACACCTACGAGCAGTACTTC.